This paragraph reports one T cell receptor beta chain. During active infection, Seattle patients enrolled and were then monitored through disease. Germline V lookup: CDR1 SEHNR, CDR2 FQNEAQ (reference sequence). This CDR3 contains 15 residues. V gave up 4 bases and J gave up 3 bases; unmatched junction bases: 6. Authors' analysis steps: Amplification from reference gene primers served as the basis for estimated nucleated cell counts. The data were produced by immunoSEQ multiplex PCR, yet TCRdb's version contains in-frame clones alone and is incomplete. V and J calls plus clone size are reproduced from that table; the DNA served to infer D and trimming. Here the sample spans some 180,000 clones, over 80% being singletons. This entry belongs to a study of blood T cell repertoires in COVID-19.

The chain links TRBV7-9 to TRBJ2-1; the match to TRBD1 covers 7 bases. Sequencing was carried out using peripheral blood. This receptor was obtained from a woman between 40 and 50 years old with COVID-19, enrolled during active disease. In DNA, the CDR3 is TGTGCCAGCAGCTCGCCGGGACAGAGCTACAATGAGCAGTTCTTC. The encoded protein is CASSSPGQSYNEQFF.